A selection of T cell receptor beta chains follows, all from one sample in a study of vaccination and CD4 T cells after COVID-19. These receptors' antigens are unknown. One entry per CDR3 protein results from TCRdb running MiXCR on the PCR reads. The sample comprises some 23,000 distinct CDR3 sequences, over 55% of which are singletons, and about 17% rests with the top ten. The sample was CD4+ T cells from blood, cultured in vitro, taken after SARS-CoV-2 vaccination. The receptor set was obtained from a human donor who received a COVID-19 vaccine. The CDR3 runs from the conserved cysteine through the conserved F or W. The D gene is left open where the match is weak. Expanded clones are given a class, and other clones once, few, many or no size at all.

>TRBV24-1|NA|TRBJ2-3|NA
TGTGCCACCAGTGATTCGATGGTCAGGAAAACAGATACGCAGTATTTT
CATSDSMVRKTDTQYF
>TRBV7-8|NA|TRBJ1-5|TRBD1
TGTGCCAGCAGCTTAACCACAGGGGGATTGAATCAGCCCCAGCATTTT
CASSLTTGGLNQPQHF
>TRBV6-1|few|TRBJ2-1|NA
TGTGCCAGCAGTCAGACAGCCTACAATGAGCAGTTCTTC
CASSQTAYNEQFF
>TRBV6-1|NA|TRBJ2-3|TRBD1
TGTGCCAGCAGTACCGGGACAGATAGCACAGATACGCAGTATTTT
CASSTGTDSTDTQYF
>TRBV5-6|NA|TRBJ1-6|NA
TGTGCCAGCAGCTTGTGGGGCTCTAATTCACCCCTCCACTTT
CASSLWGSNSPLHF
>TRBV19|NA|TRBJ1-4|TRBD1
TGTGCCAGTAGTCTGTCAGGGGGAGAAAAACTGTTTTTT
CASSLSGGEKLFF
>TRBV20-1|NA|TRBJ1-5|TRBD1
TGCAGTGCATCGGGACAGGGGAGCAATCAGCCCCAGCATTTT
CSASGQGSNQPQHF
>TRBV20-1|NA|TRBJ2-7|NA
TGCAGTGCTAGAGATCCAACAGGTGCGGACGAGCAGTACTTC
CSARDPTGADEQYF
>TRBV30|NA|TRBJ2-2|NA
TGTGCCTGTTACCCCAACACCGGGGAGCTGTTTTTT
CACYPNTGELFF
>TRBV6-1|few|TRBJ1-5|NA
TGTGCCAGCAGTGAACATCCATATAGCAATCAGCCCCAGCATTTT
CASSEHPYSNQPQHF
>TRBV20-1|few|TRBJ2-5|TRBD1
TGCAGTGCCGGGACAGGGTGGCAAGAGACCCAGTACTTC
CSAGTGWQETQYF
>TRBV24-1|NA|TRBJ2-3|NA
TGTGCCACCAGTGACCGTTCAGGGGTGGATACGCAGTATTTT
CATSDRSGVDTQYF
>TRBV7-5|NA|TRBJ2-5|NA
NA
CISVPEAFMDAEETQYF
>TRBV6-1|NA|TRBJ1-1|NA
TGTGCCAGCACCTGGACGGCGGTAAACACTGAAGCTTTCTTT
CASTWTAVNTEAFF
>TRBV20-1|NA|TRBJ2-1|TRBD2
TGCAGTGCTACACCCGGGACTAGAGTTGACAATGAGCAGTTCTTC
CSATPGTRVDNEQFF
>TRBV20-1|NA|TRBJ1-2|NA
TGCAGTGCCTCAGCTGGACTGAACTATGGCTACACCTTC
CSASAGLNYGYTF
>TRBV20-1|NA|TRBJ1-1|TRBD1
TGCAGTGCTAGAGACCCAGGGGGCGCCACTGAAGCTTTCTTT
CSARDPGGATEAFF
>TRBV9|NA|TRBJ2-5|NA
TGTGCCAGCAGCGCCAGGGCATGGGGAAAAGAGACCCAGTACTTC
CASSARAWGKETQYF
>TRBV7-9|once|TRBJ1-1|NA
TGTGCCAGCAGCTTGGACGGTGGGGTTCGTGAAGCTTTCTTT
CASSLDGGVREAFF
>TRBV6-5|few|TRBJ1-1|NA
TGTGCCAGCAGTTTGGCAGGGTGGACTGAAGCTTTCTTT
CASSLAGWTEAFF
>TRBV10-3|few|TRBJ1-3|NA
TGTGCCATCAGCCAGACAGGAACGAGCTCTGGAAACACCATATATTTT
CAISQTGTSSGNTIYF
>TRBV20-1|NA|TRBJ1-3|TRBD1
TGCAGTGCTAGCCCAGGGGGCCCGGGAAACACCATATATTTT
CSASPGGPGNTIYF
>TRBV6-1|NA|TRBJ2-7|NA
TGTGCCAGCCGAGGACCTGACAGAGGTCTGGGGGAGCAGTACTTC
CASRGPDRGLGEQYF
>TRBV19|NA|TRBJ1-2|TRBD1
TGTGCCAGTAGTCCAGGACAGGGAATCTATGGCTACACCTTC
CASSPGQGIYGYTF
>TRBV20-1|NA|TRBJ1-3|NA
TGCAGTGCTAGTAGTCTGGGGGCGGGAAACACCATATATTTT
CSASSLGAGNTIYF
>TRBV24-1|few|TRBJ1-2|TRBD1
TGTGCCACCGAAACGACAGGGAACTATGGCTACACCTTC
CATETTGNYGYTF
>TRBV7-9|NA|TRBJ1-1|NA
TGTGCCAGCAGCCCGTCAGGCAGGAACACTGAAGCTTTCTTT
CASSPSGRNTEAFF
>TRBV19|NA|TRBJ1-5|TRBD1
TGTGCCAGTAGTATCGGGACAGACAATCAGCCCCAGCATTTT
CASSIGTDNQPQHF
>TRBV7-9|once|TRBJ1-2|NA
TGTGCCAGCAGCTTAGATGTCTATGGCTACACCTTC
CASSLDVYGYTF
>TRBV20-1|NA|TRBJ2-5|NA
TGCAGTGCTCCCAGGGGATTCCAAGAGACCCAGTACTTC
CSAPRGFQETQYF
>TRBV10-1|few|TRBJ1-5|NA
TGCGCCAGCAGTGAAGGCGTCGGGCAGCCCCAGCATTTT
CASSEGVGQPQHF
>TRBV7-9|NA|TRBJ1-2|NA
TGTGCCAGCAGCTTAAGAGATCCCTCCTATGGCTACACCTTC
CASSLRDPSYGYTF
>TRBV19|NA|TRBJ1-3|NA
TGTGCCAGTCGAGGGGGTTTCTCTGGAAACACCATATATTTT
CASRGGFSGNTIYF
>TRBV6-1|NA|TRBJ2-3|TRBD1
TGTGCCAGCAGTGGGACAGGGGGCACAGATACGCAGTATTTT
CASSGTGGTDTQYF